The clone carrying this T cell receptor beta chain was counted many times. This entry belongs to a study of T-cell reconstitution after alpha-beta-depleted transplantation in children. For TCRbeta, the library was prepared with unique molecular identifiers. MiXCR, applied by TCRdb to the PCR reads, yields one record per CDR3 protein. The sample includes some 530,000 distinct CDR3 sequences, around an eighth of them seen just once. Sequenced here: PBMCs from the stem cell graft donor, sampled from the stem cell graft. The source of this sequence is a human donor who donated a stem cell graft to a child with combined immunodeficiency.

The CDR3 bases are TGTGCCAGCAGTTTAAGACGCTCCTACGAGCAGTACTTC. Translated, it gives CASSLRRSYEQYF. This rearrangement joins TRBV12-3 or TRBV12-4 to TRBJ2-7, with D uncertain. The CDR3 extends over 13 amino acids. With 2 bases removed from V and 0 bases from J, the gap between germline ends came to 5 bases.